Following are 24 T cell receptor beta chains from one sample sequenced in a study of blood T cell repertoires in COVID-19. The table came from immunoSEQ multiplex PCR; TCRdb's copy has only in-frame clones and leaves some out. There are about 310,000 clones in the sample; around 85% occur only once, and 1.5% to 2% lies in the top ten. Sequenced material: PBMCs or T cells enriched from blood (not recorded which). These receptors were obtained from a woman aged 30 to 39 who had been exposed to COVID-19.

The J gene is TRBJ1-5, the V gene TRBV7-9, with 9 bases aligning to TRBD1. V was pared by 5 bases and J by 0 bases, with 8 bases of the junction left unmatched. This CDR3 has 17 amino acids. Per the germline V gene, CDR1 is SEHNR and CDR2 is FQNEAQ (reference sequence). The CDR3 DNA reads as TGTGCCAGCAGCCTTGGGACAGGGCGCGGTAGCAATCAGCCCCAGCATTTT. This encodes CASSLGTGRGSNQPQHF. The full variable domain, completed using reference TRBV7-9 and TRBJ1-5, is DTGVSQNPRHKITKRGQNVTFRCDPISEHNRLYWYRQTLGQGPEFLTYFQNEAQLEKSRLLSDRFSAERPKGSFSTLEIQRTEQGDSAMYLCASSLGTGRGSNQPQHFGDGTRLSIL.

This sequence joins TRBV27 and TRBJ2-7; maybe TRBD2 (6 bases). The CDR3 runs to 15 residues. Trimming left V 1 base short and J 7 bases short, with 17 bases between. CDR1 is MNHEY and CDR2 is SMNVEV in the germline V gene (reference sequence). CDR3 amino acids: CASSLLRGTDDEQYF. For the CDR3, the DNA is TGTGCCAGCAGTTTATTACGGGGGACGGACGATGAGCAGTACTTC.

V is TRBV7-6 and J is TRBJ1-1; TRBD1 agrees at 7 bases. Germline V lookup: CDR1 SGHVS, CDR2 FNYEAQ. V was pared by 1 base and J by 0 bases, with 2 bases of the junction left unmatched. This CDR3 has 15 residues. The CDR3 nucleotides read TGTGCCAGCAGCTTAGAAGGGGGCATGAACACTGAAGCTTTCTTT. Protein product: CASSLEGGMNTEAFF.

The CDR3 DNA reads as TGTGCCAGTAAGGACAGGACGAACACTGAAGCTTTCTTT. This gives the protein CASKDRTNTEAFF. The V call is TRBV28, the J call TRBJ1-1; TRBD1 agrees at 7 bases. Trimming removed 9 bases from V and 1 base from J; junction bases left unmatched: 5. CDR1 and CDR2 (germline): MDHEN, SYDVKM. The CDR3 has 13 amino acids.

CDR3 region: CASSQRGYNYEQYF. CDR3 coding DNA: TGCGCCAGCAGCCAACGGGGATACAACTACGAGCAGTACTTC. V and J are TRBV4-3 and TRBJ2-7; possible D gene TRBD2, 5 bases. Germline V lookup: CDR1 LGHNA, CDR2 YSLEER. V lost 2 bases, J lost 3 bases, and 11 bases lay in between. This CDR3 contains 14 residues.

This clone appeared once. The chain has TRBV30 and TRBJ1-4, with a tentative D call TRBD1 (5 bases). The CDR3 contains 15 residues. V was trimmed by 0 bases and J by 3 bases, leaving 11 bases between them. Germline CDR1 is GTSNPN and CDR2 is SVGIG (reference sequence). The CDR3 coding sequence is TGTGCCTGGAGTGTAGGGCAGGGTCCTAATGAAAAACTGTTTTTT. It encodes CAWSVGQGPNEKLFF.

This clone has a single count. The chain employs TRBV12-3 or TRBV12-4 and TRBJ1-2; TRBD1 might be the D (5 bases). The V end was cut by 3 bases, the J end by 4 bases, with 9 bases between. The CDR3 is made up of 13 amino acids. CDR3 nucleotide sequence: TGTGCCAGCAGTTTTGACAGCACCTATGGCTACACCTTC. Residues: CASSFDSTYGYTF.

This chain links TRBV4-1 with TRBJ1-2; 11 nucleotides agree with TRBD1. Germline CDR1 is MGHRA and CDR2 is YSYEKL. Losses at the gene ends were 3 bases for V and 3 bases for J; bases not matched to a gene: 3. CDR3 length: 15 residues. CDR3 sequence reads: CASSHGTGGYYGYTF. The CDR3, as DNA: TGCGCCAGCAGCCACGGGACAGGGGGTTACTATGGCTACACCTTC.

The chain joins TRBV4-1 to TRBJ2-4; 11 bases align to TRBD2. The CDR3 contains 18 residues. J was trimmed by 7 bases and V by 1 base; bases with no gene match: 12. CDR1 is MGHRA and CDR2 is YSYEKL in the germline V gene. As DNA, the CDR3 is TGCGCCAGCAGCCAAGGCAAACTAGCGGGGGCCCGTAGGAACATTCAGTACTTC. Protein product: CASSQGKLAGARRNIQYF.

V is TRBV7-3 and J is TRBJ2-1; 10 bases line up with TRBD2. This CDR3 is 15 amino acids long. Germline V gene data show CDR1 as SGHTA and CDR2 as FQGTGA. Losses at the gene ends were 5 bases for V and 4 bases for J; bases not matched to a gene: 5. The CDR3 coding sequence is TGTGCCAGCAGCGACGGGACTAGCGAATACAATGAGCAGTTCTTC. It is translated as CASSDGTSEYNEQFF.

About this clone: Other DNA sequences from this sample encode an identical CDR3 as well. The chain has TRBV24-1 and TRBJ2-2; 7 bases align to TRBD1. Unmatched junction bases numbered 4, after V lost 8 bases and J lost 2 bases. There are 14 residues in the CDR3. Germline CDR1 KGHDR, CDR2 SFDVKD. The CDR3 coding sequence is TGTGCCACCAAAGGGACAGCCAACACCGGGGAGCTGTTTTTT. Encoded protein: CATKGTANTGELFF.

V gene TRBV29-1 combines with J gene TRBJ2-7, with 9 bases fitting TRBD1. This CDR3 spans 12 amino acids. With 6 bases clipped from V and 5 bases from J, the junction kept 5 bases outside the gene matches. Per germline, CDR1 SQVTM and CDR2 ANQGSEA. This CDR3 reads CSVETGGHEQYF. As DNA, the CDR3 is TGCAGCGTGGAAACAGGGGGCCACGAGCAGTACTTC.

V is TRBV28 and J is TRBJ1-6; 9 nucleotides agree with TRBD1. CDR1 is MDHEN, CDR2 SYDVKM, per germline. V was clipped by 1 base and J by 6 bases; unmatched bases: 7. The CDR3 runs to 17 residues. CDR3 coding DNA: TGTGCCAGCAGTTTATTAGGGACAGGGAGGAGTAATTCACCCCTCCACTTT. It yields the protein CASSLLGTGRSNSPLHF. Full variable domain (remainder filled in from reference TRBV28 and TRBJ1-6): DVKVTQSSRYLVKRTGEKVFLECVQDMDHENMFWYRQDPGLGLRLIYFSYDVKMKEKGDIPEGYSVSREKKERFSLILESASTNQTSMYLCASSLLGTGRSNSPLHFGNGTRLTVT.

The CDR3 DNA follows: TGTGCCAGCAGCCCACAGGGGGCGAGTGGCTACACCTTC. This translates into CASSPQGASGYTF. The rearrangement joins TRBV7-9 to TRBJ1-2; TRBD1 aligns across 9 bases. With V trimmed by 5 bases and J by 7 bases, 5 bases remained unmatched. Looked up from germline, CDR1 is SEHNR and CDR2 is FQNEAQ (reference sequence). The CDR3 is made up of 13 amino acids.

This chain connects TRBV5-4 to TRBJ2-1; D is uncertain. Germline assignment: CDR1 SGHNT and CDR2 YYREEE (reference sequence). Trimming took off 4 bases at V and 6 bases at J, with 11 bases between the two ends. The CDR3 totals 13 residues. The CDR3 nucleotides are TGTGCCAGCAGCAGAGACTCGGCCAATGAGCAGTTCTTC. Its protein is CASSRDSANEQFF. Together with reference TRBV5-4 and TRBJ2-1, the CDR3 gives the full variable domain: ETGVTQSPTHLIKTRGQQVTLRCSSQSGHNTVSWYQQALGQGPQFIFQYYREEENGRGNFPPRFSGLQFPNYSSELNVNALELDDSALYLCASSRDSANEQFFGPGTRLTVL.

The V and J genes are TRBV20-1 and TRBJ2-3; D is unresolved. In germline, CDR1 is DFQATT, CDR2 SNEGSKA (reference sequence). This CDR3 comprises 13 residues. V lost 3 bases, J lost 2 bases, and 9 bases lay in between. This CDR3 is CSASNSTTDTQYF. The CDR3 region has the DNA TGCAGTGCTAGTAACAGCACCACAGATACGCAGTATTTT.

The chain carries TRBV28 and TRBJ1-4; 10 bases align to TRBD1. Germline V gene data show CDR1 as MDHEN and CDR2 as SYDVKM. Trimming removed 6 bases from V and 0 bases from J; junction bases left unmatched: 7. The CDR3 has 17 residues. The CDR3 nucleotides are TGTGCCAGCAGGACAGGGGGCGCGGGTCCAACTAATGAAAAACTGTTTTTT. This encodes CASRTGGAGPTNEKLFF.

CDR3 amino acids: CASSPGHSYEQYF. The CDR3 nucleotides read TGTGCCAGCAGCCCGGGTCACTCCTACGAGCAGTACTTC. The chain recombines TRBV9 with TRBJ2-7; the D is unclear. The V gene lost 4 bases and the J gene lost 0 bases, with 8 bases spanning the gap. Germline lookup yields CDR1 SGDLS and CDR2 YYNGEE. The CDR3 spans 13 residues.

The chain uses TRBV28 and TRBJ1-2; no clear D gene. V lost 1 base to trimming and J lost 2 bases, with 8 bases between them. The CDR3 length is 14 residues. Germline V lookup: CDR1 MDHEN, CDR2 SYDVKM. CDR3 sequence reads: CASSLFQVNYGYTF. CDR3 DNA: TGTGCCAGCAGTTTATTTCAGGTCAACTATGGCTACACCTTC.

The chain links TRBV12-5 to TRBJ1-1, with TRBD1 matching over 7 bases. The germline V gene has CDR1 LGHNT and CDR2 FRNRAP. The J segment lost 0 bases and the V segment lost 4 bases, leaving 11 bases of the junction unmatched. The CDR3 loop spans 17 amino acids. The CDR3 sequence: CASGSPRDRTMNTEAFF. DNA of the CDR3: TGTGCTAGTGGTTCACCCCGGGACAGAACCATGAACACTGAAGCTTTCTTT.

V usage is TRBV6-5 and J usage is TRBJ1-1; 8 bases fit TRBD1. Per the germline V gene, CDR1 is MNHEY and CDR2 is SVGAGI. With 2 bases clipped from V and 5 bases from J, the junction kept 4 bases outside the gene matches. This CDR3 is 14 amino acids long. The CDR3 sequence is CASSYRQGATEAFF. CDR3 nucleotide sequence: TGTGCCAGCAGTTACAGGCAGGGGGCAACTGAAGCTTTCTTT.

The rearrangement uses TRBV6-5 and TRBJ2-5; 8 bases agree with TRBD1. V lost 6 bases and J lost 1; bases outside the gene matches: 4. The CDR3 has 14 residues. CDR1 and CDR2 from the germline V gene are MNHEY and SVGAGI. The CDR3 region is CASSPTGAQETQYF. CDR3 coding DNA: TGTGCCAGCAGCCCGACAGGGGCCCAAGAGACCCAGTACTTC.

The CDR3 reads CASRQGGTNEKLFF. Written as DNA, the CDR3 is TGTGCCAGCAGGCAGGGCGGAACTAATGAAAAACTGTTTTTT. V gene TRBV28 combines with J gene TRBJ1-4; perhaps TRBD1 as D (5 bases). Between the trimmed V and J ends, which lost 6 bases and 1 base, there was a span of 9 bases. The germline V gene encodes CDR1 MDHEN and CDR2 SYDVKM. The CDR3 is 14 residues long.

This clone has just a few counts. The chain recombines TRBV2 with TRBJ2-1; 7 bases are shared with TRBD1. Germline V gives CDR1 SNHLY, CDR2 FYNNEI. This CDR3 spans 13 amino acids. The junction had 2 bases not matched to a gene; V was cut back by 0 bases and J by 9 bases. Here the CDR3 DNA reads TGTGCCAGCAGTGAAGCCGCAGGGGGTGAGCAGTTCTTC. As protein: CASSEAAGGEQFF.